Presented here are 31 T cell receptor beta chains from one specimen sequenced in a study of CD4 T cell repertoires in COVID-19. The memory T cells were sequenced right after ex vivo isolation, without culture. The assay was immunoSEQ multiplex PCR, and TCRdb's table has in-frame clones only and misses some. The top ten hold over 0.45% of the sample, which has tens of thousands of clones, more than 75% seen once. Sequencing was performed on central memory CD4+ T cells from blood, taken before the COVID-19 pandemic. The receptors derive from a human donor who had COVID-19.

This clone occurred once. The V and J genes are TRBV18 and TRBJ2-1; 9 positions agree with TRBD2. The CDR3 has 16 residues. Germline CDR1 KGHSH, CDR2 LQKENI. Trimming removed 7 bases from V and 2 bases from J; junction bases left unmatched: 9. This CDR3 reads CASLSSGTNPYNEQFF. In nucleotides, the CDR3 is TGTGCCAGCTTATCTAGCGGGACAAACCCCTACAATGAGCAGTTCTTC. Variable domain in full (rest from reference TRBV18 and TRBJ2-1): NAGVMQNPRHLVRRRGQEARLRCSPMKGHSHVYWYRQLPEEGLKFMVYLQKENIIDESGMPKERFSAEFPKEGPSILRIQQVVRGDSAAYFCASLSSGTNPYNEQFFGPGTRLTVL.

The CDR3 DNA follows: TGCGCCAGCAGCCAAGACGGTCAGCGGGGGGAGACCCAGTACTTC. Translated: CASSQDGQRGETQYF. The chain employs TRBV4-1 and TRBJ2-5; the match to TRBD2 covers 8 bases. V gave up 0 bases and J gave up 5 bases; unmatched junction bases: 5. CDR1 is MGHRA and CDR2 is YSYEKL in the germline V gene. The CDR3 runs to 15 residues.

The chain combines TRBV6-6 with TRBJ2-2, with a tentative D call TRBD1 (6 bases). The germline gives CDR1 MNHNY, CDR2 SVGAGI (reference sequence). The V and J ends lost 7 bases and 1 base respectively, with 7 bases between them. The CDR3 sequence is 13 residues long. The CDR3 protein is CASKQGNTGELFF. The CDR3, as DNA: TGTGCCAGCAAACAGGGGAACACCGGGGAGCTGTTTTTT.

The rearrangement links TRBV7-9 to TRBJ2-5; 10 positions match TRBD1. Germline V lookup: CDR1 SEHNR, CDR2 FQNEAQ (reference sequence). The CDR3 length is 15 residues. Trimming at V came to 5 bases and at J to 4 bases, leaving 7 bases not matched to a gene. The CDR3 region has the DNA TGTGCCAGCAGCCCGACAGGGGGCGTAGGAGAGACCCAGTACTTC. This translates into CASSPTGGVGETQYF.

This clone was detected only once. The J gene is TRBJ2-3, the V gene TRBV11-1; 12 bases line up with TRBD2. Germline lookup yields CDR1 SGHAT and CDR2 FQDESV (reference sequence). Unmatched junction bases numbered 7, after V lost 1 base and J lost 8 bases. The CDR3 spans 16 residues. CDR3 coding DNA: TGTGCCAGCAGCTTAGGTGGGCCGGGACTAGCGGGTACGCAGTATTTT. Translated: CASSLGGPGLAGTQYF.

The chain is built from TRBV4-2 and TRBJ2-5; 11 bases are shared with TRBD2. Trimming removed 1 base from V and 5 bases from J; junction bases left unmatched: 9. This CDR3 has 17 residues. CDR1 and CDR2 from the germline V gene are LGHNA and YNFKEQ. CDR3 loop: CASSQGVSVAGGETQYF. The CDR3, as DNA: TGTGCCAGCAGCCAAGGCGTTTCGGTAGCGGGGGGGGAGACCCAGTACTTC.

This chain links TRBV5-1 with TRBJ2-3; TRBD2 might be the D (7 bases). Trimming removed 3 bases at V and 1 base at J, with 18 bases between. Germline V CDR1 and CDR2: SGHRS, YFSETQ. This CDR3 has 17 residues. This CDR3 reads CASSSSPRGAGTDTQYF. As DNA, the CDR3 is TGCGCCAGCAGCTCTTCCCCCCGGGGGGCCGGCACAGATACGCAGTATTTT.

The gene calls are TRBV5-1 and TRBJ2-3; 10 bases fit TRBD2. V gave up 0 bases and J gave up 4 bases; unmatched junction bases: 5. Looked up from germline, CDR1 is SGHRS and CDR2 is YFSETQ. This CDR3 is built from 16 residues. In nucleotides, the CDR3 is TGCGCCAGCAGCTTGGAGGTTAGCGGGGGGTCAGATACGCAGTATTTT. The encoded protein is CASSLEVSGGSDTQYF.

CDR3 loop: CASRRTGGEQSNYGYTF. CDR3 DNA: TGTGCCAGCAGACGAACAGGGGGCGAACAGTCTAACTATGGCTACACCTTC. The chain couples TRBV27 to TRBJ1-2; 9 bases match TRBD1. The trim removed 6 bases at V and 0 bases at J, leaving 11 bases unmatched. The CDR3 runs to 17 residues. From germline, CDR1 is MNHEY and CDR2 SMNVEV (reference sequence).

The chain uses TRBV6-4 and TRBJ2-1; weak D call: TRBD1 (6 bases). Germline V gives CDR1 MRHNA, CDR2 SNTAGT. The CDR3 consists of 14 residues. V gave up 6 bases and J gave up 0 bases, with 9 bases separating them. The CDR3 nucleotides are TGTGCCAGCAGACAGGGTTCCTCCTACAATGAGCAGTTCTTC. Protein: CASRQGSSYNEQFF.

CDR3 sequence: CASSLGTGGPSGNTIYF. The CDR3 DNA follows: TGCGCCAGCAGCTTGGGCACAGGGGGTCCTTCTGGAAACACCATATATTTT. The chain links TRBV5-1 to TRBJ1-3; 8 bases align to TRBD1. The CDR3 length is 17 residues. Germline V gives CDR1 SGHRS, CDR2 YFSETQ. With V trimmed by 0 bases and J by 1 base, 6 bases remained unmatched. Supplemented by reference TRBV5-1 and TRBJ1-3, the full variable domain reads KAGVTQTPRYLIKTRGQQVTLSCSPISGHRSVSWYQQTPGQGLQFLFEYFSETQRNKGNFPGRFSGRQFSNSRSEMNVSTLELGDSALYLCASSLGTGGPSGNTIYFGEGSWLTVV.

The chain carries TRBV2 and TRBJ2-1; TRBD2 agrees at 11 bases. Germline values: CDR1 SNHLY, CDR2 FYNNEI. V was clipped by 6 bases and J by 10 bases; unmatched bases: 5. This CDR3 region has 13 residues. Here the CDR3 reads CASSGLAGIEQFF. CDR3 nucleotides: TGTGCCAGCAGCGGACTAGCGGGTATCGAGCAGTTCTTC.

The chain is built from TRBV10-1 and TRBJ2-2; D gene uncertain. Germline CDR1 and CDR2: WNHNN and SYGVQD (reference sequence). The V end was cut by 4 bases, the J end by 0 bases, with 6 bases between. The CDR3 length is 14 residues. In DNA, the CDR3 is TGCGCCAGCAGTGTTAGCACGAACACCGGGGAGCTGTTTTTT. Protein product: CASSVSTNTGELFF.

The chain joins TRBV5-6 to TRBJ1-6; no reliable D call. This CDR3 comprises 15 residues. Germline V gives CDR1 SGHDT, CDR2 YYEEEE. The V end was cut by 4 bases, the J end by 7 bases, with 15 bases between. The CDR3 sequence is CASSPPPGTNSPLHF. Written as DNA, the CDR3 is TGTGCCAGCAGCCCCCCCCCAGGAACCAATTCACCCCTCCACTTT.

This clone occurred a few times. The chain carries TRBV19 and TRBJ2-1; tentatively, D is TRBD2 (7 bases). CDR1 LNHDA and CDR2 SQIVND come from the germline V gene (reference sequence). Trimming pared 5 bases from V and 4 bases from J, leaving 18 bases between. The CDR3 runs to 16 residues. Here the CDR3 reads CASSSRGGASYNEQFF. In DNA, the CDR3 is TGTGCCAGTAGTTCCCGAGGGGGGGCCTCTTACAATGAGCAGTTCTTC.

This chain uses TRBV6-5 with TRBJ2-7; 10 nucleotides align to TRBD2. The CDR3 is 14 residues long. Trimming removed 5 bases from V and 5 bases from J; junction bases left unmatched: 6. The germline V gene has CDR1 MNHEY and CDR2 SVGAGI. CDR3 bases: TGTGCCAGCAGTGGAGGGCTAGCGGGAGACGAGCAGTACTTC. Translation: CASSGGLAGDEQYF.

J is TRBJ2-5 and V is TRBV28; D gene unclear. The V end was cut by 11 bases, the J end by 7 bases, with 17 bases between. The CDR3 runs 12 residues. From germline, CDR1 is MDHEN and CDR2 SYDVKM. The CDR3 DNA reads TGTGCCCTCAACTTACTAAACGGGACCCAGTACTTC. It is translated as CALNLLNGTQYF.

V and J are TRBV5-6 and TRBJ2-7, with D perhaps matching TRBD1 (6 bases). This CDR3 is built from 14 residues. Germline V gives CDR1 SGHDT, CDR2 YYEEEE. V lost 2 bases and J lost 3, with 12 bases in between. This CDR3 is CASSLGTTIYEQYF. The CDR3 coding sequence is TGTGCCAGCAGCTTAGGGACAACCATCTACGAGCAGTACTTC. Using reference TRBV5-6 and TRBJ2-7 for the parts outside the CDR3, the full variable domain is DAGVTQSPTHLIKTRGQQVTLRCSPKSGHDTVSWYQQALGQGPQFIFQYYEEEERQRGNFPDRFSGHQFPNYSSELNVNALLLGDSALYLCASSLGTTIYEQYFGPGTRLTVT.

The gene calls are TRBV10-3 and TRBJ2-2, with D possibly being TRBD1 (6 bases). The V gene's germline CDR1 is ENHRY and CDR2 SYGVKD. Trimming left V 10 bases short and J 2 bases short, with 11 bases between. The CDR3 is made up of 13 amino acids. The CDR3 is CATRTENTGELFF. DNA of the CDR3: TGTGCCACCAGGACAGAAAACACCGGGGAGCTGTTTTTT.

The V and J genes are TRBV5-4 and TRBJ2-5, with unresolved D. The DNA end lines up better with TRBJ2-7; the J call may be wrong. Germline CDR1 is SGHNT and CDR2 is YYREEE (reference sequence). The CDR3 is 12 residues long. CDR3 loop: CASSRPPNEQYF. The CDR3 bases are TGTGCCAGCAGCCGTCCCCCCAACGAGCAGTACTTC.

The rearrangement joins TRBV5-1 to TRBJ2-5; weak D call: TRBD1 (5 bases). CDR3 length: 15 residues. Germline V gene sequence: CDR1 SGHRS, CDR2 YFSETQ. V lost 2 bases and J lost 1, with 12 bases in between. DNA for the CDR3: TGCGCCAGCAGCTTAAGGGGAACCGTCCAAGAGACCCAGTACTTC. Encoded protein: CASSLRGTVQETQYF.

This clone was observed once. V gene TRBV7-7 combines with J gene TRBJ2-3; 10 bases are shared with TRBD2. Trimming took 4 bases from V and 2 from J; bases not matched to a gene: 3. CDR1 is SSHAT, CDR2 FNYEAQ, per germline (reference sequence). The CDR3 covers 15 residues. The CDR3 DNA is TGTGCCAGCAGCTCGGGACTAGCGAACACAGATACGCAGTATTTT. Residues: CASSSGLANTDTQYF.

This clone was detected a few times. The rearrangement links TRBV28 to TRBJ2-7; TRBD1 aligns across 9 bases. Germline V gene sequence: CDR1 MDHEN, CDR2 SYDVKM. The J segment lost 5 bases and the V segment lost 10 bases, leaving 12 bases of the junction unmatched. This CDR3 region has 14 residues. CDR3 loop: CAIRPGQGFNEQYF. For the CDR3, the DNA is TGTGCCATCCGACCGGGACAGGGATTCAACGAGCAGTACTTC.

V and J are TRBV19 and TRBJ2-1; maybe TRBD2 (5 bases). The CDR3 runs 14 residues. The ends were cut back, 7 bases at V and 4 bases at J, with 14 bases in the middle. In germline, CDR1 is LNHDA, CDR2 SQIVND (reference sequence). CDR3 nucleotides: TGTGCCAGTAAGCGGTCATCAAATTACAATGAGCAGTTCTTC. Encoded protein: CASKRSSNYNEQFF.

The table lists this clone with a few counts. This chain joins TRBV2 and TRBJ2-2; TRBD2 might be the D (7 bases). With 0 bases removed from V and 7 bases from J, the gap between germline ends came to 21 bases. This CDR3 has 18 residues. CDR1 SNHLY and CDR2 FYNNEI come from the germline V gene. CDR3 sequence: CASSEALFVGGQDGELFF. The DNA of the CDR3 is TGTGCCAGCAGTGAAGCGCTTTTCGTGGGGGGGCAAGACGGGGAGCTGTTTTTT.

Here the CDR3 DNA reads TGTGCCAGCAGCTTAGGACCGGGCTATGGCTACACCTTC. Protein: CASSLGPGYGYTF. This chain uses TRBV7-9 with TRBJ1-2; D remains ambiguous. This CDR3 region has 13 residues. The V end was cut by 1 base, the J end by 4 bases, with 7 bases between. Germline CDR1 reads SEHNR; CDR2 reads FQNEAQ (reference sequence).

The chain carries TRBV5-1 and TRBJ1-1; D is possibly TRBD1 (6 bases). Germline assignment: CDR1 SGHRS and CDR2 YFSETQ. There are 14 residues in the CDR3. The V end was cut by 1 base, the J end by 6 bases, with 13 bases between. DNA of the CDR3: TGCGCCAGCAGCTTGAGGGGGACGGTCTCTGAAGCTTTCTTT. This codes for CASSLRGTVSEAFF.

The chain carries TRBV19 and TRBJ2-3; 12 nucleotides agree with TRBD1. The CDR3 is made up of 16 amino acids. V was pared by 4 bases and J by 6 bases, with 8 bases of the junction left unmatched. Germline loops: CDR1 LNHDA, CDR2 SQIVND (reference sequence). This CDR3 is CASSTRDRGQTDTQYF. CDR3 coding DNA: TGTGCCAGTAGTACCCGGGACAGGGGGCAAACGGATACGCAGTATTTT.

The CDR3 loop is CASSPQGGAAEAFF. The CDR3 DNA sequence: TGCGCCAGCAGCCCCCAAGGGGGGGCCGCCGAAGCTTTCTTT. The rearrangement links TRBV5-1 to TRBJ1-1; possible D gene TRBD1, 6 bases. The germline V and J ends were trimmed by 4 bases and 8 bases, with 18 bases remaining between them. This CDR3 region has 14 residues. The V gene's germline CDR1 is SGHRS and CDR2 YFSETQ.

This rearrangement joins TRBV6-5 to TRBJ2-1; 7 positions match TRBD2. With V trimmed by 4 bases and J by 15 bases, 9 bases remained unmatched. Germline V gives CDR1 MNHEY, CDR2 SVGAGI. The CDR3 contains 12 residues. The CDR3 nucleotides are TGTGCCAGCAGTTCAGGACTAGGCCCAACGTTCTTC. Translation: CASSSGLGPTFF.

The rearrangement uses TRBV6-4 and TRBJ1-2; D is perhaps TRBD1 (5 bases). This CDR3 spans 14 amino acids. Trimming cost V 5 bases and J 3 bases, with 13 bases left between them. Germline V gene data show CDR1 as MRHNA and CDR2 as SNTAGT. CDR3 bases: TGTGCCAGCAGTCCACGCTCGGGGGACTATGGCTACACCTTC. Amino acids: CASSPRSGDYGYTF.